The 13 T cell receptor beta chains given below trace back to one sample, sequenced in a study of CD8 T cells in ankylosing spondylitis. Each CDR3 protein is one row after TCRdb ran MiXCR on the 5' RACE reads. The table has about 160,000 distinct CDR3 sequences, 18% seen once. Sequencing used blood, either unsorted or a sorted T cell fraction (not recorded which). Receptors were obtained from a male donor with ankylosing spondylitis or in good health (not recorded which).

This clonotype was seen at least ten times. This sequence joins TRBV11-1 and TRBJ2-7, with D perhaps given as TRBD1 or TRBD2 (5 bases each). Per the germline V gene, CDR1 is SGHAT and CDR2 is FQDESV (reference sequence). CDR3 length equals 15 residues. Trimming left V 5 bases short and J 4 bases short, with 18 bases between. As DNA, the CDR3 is TGTGCCAGCAGCGGGACGGAAGGGGCGATTTACGAGCAGTACTTC. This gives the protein CASSGTEGAIYEQYF. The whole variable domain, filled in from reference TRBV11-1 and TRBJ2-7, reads EAEVAQSPRYKITEKSQAVAFWCDPISGHATLYWYRQILGQGPELLVQFQDESVVDDSQLPKDRFSAERLKGVDSTLKIQPAELGDSAMYLCASSGTEGAIYEQYFGPGTRLTVT.

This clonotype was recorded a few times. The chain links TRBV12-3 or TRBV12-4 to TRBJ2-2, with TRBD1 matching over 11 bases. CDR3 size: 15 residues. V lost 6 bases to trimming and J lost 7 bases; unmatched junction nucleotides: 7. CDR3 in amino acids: CASSLDGTGGGELFF. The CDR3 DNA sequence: TGTGCCAGCAGCCTCGACGGGACAGGGGGCGGGGAGCTGTTTTTT.

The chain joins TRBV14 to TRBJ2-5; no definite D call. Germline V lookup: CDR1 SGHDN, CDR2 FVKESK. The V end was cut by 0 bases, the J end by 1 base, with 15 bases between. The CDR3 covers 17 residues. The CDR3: CASSQDSTPRSQETQYF. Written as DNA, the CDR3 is TGTGCCAGCAGCCAAGATTCTACCCCTCGCTCCCAAGAGACCCAGTACTTC.

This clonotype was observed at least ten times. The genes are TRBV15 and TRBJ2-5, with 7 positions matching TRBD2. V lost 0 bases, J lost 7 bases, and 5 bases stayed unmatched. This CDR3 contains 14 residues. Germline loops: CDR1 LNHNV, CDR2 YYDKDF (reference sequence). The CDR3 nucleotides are TGTGCCACCAGCAGAGAGAAGCGGGAATTGACCCAGTACTTC. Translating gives CATSREKRELTQYF.

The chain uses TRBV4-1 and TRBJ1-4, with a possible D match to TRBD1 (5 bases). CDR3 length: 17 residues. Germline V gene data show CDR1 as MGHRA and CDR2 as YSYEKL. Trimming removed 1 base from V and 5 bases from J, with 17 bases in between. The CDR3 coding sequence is TGCGCCAGCAGCCAAGGACTCGCCGGGACCGTGAATGAAAAACTGTTTTTT. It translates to CASSQGLAGTVNEKLFF.

The CDR3: CASSRTTNQPQHF. The CDR3 nucleotides read TGTGCCAGCAGTCGAACAACGAATCAGCCCCAGCATTTT. The rearrangement joins TRBV6-1 to TRBJ1-5, with D hard to call. CDR3 length: 13 amino acids. Between the trimmed V and J ends, which lost 5 bases and 4 bases, there was a span of 9 bases. Germline values: CDR1 MNHNS, CDR2 SASEGT.

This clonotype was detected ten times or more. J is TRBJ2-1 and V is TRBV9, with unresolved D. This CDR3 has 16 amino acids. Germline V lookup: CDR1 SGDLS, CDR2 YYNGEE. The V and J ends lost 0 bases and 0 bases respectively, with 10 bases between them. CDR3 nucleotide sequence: TGTGCCAGCAGCGTAGTCAGCGCCAGCTCCTACAATGAGCAGTTCTTC. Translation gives CASSVVSASSYNEQFF.

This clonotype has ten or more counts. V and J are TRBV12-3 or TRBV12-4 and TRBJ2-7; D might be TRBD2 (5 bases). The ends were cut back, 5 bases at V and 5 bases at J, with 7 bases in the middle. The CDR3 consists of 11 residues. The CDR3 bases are TGTGCCAGCAGTAACGGGGACGAGCAGTACTTC. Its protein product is CASSNGDEQYF.

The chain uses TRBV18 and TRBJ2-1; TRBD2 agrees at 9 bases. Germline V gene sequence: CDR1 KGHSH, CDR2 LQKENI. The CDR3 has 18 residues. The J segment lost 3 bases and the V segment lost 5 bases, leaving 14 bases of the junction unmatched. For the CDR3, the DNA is TGTGCCAGCTCAAGGACTAGCGTCACGCGGTCGAACTACAATGAGCAGTTCTTC. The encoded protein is CASSRTSVTRSNYNEQFF.

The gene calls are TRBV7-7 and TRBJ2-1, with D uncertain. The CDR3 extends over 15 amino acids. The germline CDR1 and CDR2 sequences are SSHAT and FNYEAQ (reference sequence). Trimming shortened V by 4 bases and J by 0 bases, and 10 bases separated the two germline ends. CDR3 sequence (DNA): TGTGCCAGCAGCTCCCGGGTTGCCTCCTACAATGAGCAGTTCTTC. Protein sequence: CASSSRVASYNEQFF.

CDR3 region: CASTRGDYGYTF. Written as DNA, the CDR3 is TGTGCCAGCACGAGAGGGGATTACGGCTACACCTTC. The chain is built from TRBV6-5 and TRBJ1-2; the D gene is possibly TRBD1 (5 bases). Germline lookup yields CDR1 MNHEY and CDR2 SVGAGI. The CDR3 contains 12 residues. The ends were cut back, 7 bases at V and 8 bases at J, with 14 bases in the middle.

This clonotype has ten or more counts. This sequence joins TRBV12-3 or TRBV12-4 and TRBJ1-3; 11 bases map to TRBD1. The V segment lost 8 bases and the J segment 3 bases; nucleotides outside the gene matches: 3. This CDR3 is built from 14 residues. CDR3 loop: CASGTGGHGNTIYF. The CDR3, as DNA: TGTGCCAGCGGGACAGGGGGTCATGGAAACACCATATATTTT.

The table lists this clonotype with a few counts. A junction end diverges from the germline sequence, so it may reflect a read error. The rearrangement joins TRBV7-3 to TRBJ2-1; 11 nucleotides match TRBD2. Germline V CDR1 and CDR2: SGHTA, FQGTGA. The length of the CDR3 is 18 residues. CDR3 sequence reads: CASSLTSAGLAVYNEQFF. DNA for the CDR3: TGTGCCAGCAGCCTAACGTCAGCGGGACTAGCGGTGTACAATGAGCAGTTCTTC.